This T cell receptor (beta chain) was captured in a study of T cell repertoires in aging, cancer and after chemotherapy. Study-wide background: Donor ages fell into six groups from 30 or younger up to 70 or older. Pre- and post-chemotherapy samples were paired from glioblastoma patients treated with temozolomide-based therapy.

Peripheral blood genomic DNA, not sorted cells or RNA, was the template. TRB rearrangements spanning V, D and J were amplified using mixed TRB-A/B primers. From the multiplex PCR reads, TCRdb called clonotypes with MiXCR, one entry per CDR3 protein. The top ten clones hold more than 25% of a sample with 5,000 or so distinct CDR3 sequences, roughly a quarter of them seen once. Looked up from germline, CDR1 is SGHRS and CDR2 is YFSETQ. Germline trimming cut 3 bases from V and 6 bases from J; bases unmatched to any gene: 11. The CDR3 loop spans 17 amino acids. The sequencing input was blood. The V gene is TRBV5-1, the J gene TRBJ2-7; 14 nucleotides line up with TRBD2. The sequence was collected from a human donor with a solid tumor. The CDR3 DNA follows: TGCGCCAGCAGCTATCGACTAGCGGGAGGGCTAGCCGCCGAGCAGTACTTC. It encodes CASSYRLAGGLAAEQYF.